This T cell receptor (beta chain) was sequenced during a study of shared clonotypes between healthy human individuals. Study-level information: Per donor, CD8 memory used one plate, CD8 naive used two, CD4 memory used three and CD4 naive used three.

Clones were sequenced by immunoSEQ multiplex PCR, and TCRdb holds only the in-frame ones, with some missing. The sample holds millions of clones, 80% to 95% seen once. Material: naive CD4+ T cells from PBMCs. The subset denotes: CD45RA+ positively selected. The sequence was collected from a man younger than 30 in good health. Some clones in this sample may be carry-over from other donors' samples.

The CDR3 loop is CASSYRWTGDTEAFF. The CDR3 DNA follows: TGTGCCAGCAGTTACCGGTGGACTGGAGACACTGAAGCTTTCTTT. The chain recombines TRBV6-5 with TRBJ1-1; no reliable D call. Trimming pared 2 bases from V and 3 bases from J, leaving 13 bases between. Per germline, CDR1 MNHEY and CDR2 SVGAGI. This CDR3 is built from 15 residues.